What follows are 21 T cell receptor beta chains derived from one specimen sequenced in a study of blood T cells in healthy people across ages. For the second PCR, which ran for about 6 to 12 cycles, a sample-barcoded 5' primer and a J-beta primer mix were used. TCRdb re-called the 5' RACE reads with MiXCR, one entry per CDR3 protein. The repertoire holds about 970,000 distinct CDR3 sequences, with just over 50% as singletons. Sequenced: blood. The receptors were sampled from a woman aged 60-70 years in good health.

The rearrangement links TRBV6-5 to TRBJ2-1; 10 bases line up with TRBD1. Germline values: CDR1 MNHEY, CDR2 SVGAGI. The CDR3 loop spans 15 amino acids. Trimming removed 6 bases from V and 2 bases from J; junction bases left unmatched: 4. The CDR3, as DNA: TGTGCCAGCAGAGGGGACAGGGGAACCTACAATGAGCAGTTCTTC. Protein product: CASRGDRGTYNEQFF.

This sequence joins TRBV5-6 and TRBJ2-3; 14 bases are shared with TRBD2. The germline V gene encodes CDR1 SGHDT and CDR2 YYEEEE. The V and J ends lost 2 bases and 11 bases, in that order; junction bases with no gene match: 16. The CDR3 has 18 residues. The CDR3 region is CASSLTLGLAGDPYKQYF. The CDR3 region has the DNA TGTGCCAGCAGCTTAACTCTGGGACTAGCGGGAGATCCATACAAGCAGTATTTT.

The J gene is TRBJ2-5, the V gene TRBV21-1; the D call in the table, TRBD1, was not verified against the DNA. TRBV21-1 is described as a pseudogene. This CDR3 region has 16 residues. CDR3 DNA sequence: TGTGCCAGCAGCAAAGATGGGACAGTGTACCAAGAGACCCAGTACTTC. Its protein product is CASSKDGTVYQETQYF.

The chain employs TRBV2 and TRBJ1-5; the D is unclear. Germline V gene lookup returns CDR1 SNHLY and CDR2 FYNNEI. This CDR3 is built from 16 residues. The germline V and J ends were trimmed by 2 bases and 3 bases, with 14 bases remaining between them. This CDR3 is CASSEWFAEPNQPQHF. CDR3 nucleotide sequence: TGTGCCAGCAGTGAATGGTTTGCTGAACCCAATCAGCCCCAGCATTTT.

DNA for the CDR3: TGTGCCAGCAGCCAGATAGCTAATGTCTACAATGAGCAGTTCTTC. Protein: CASSQIANVYNEQFF. The chain uses TRBV7-8 and TRBJ2-1; D not certain. The CDR3 runs 15 residues. V lost 5 bases and J 3 bases, leaving 14 bases between the germline ends. Germline V gene data show CDR1 as SGHVS and CDR2 as FQNEAQ.

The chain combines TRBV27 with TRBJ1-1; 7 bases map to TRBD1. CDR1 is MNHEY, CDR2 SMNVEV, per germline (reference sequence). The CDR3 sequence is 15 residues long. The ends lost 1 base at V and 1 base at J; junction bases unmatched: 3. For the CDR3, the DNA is TGTGCCAGCAGTTTATGGGCAGGGGGGAACACTGAAGCTTTCTTT. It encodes CASSLWAGGNTEAFF.

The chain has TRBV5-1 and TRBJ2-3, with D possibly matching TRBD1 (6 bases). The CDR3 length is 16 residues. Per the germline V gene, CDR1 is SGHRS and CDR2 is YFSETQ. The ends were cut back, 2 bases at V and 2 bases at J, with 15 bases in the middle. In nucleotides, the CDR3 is TGCGCCAGCAGCTTCGTTGTGGGACACCTCACAGATACGCAGTATTTT. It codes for CASSFVVGHLTDTQYF.

CDR3 region: CASSLTSPRTGRETQYF. CDR3 in DNA: TGTGCCAGCAGCTTAACGAGTCCGCGGACAGGGCGGGAGACCCAGTACTTC. The rearrangement joins TRBV7-3 to TRBJ2-5; 8 bases fit TRBD1. With V trimmed by 0 bases and J by 5 bases, 11 bases remained unmatched. Germline V gives CDR1 SGHTA, CDR2 FQGTGA. This CDR3 has 17 residues.

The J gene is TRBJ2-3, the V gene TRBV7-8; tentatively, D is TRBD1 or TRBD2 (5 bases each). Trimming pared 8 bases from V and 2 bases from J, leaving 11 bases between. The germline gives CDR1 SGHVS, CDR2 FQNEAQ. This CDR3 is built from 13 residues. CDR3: CASGTGHTDTQYF. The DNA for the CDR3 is TGTGCCAGCGGGACGGGGCACACAGATACGCAGTATTTT.

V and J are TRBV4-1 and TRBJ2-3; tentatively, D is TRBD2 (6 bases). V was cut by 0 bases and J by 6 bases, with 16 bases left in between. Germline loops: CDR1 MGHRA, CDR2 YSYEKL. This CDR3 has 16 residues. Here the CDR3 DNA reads TGCGCCAGCAGCCAAGATTATGGGGGAGGTGGGGATACGCAGTATTTT. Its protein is CASSQDYGGGGDTQYF.

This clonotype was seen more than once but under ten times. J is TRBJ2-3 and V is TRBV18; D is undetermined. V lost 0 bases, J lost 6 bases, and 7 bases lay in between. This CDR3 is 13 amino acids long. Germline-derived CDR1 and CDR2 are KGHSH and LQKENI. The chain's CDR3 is CASSPPVGDTQYF. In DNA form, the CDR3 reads TGTGCCAGCTCACCACCGGTCGGGGATACGCAGTATTTT.

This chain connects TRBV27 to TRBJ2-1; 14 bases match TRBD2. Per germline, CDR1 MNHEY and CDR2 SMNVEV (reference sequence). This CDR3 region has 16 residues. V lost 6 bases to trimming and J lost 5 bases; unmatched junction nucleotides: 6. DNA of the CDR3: TGTGCCAGCAGCCAACGACTAGCGGGAGGGCACAATGAGCAGTTCTTC. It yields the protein CASSQRLAGGHNEQFF.

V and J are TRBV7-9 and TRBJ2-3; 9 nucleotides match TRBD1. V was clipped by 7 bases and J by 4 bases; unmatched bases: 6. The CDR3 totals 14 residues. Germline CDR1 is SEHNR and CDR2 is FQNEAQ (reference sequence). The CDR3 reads CASTRDRAADTQYF. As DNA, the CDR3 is TGTGCCAGCACCCGGGACAGGGCAGCAGATACGCAGTATTTT.

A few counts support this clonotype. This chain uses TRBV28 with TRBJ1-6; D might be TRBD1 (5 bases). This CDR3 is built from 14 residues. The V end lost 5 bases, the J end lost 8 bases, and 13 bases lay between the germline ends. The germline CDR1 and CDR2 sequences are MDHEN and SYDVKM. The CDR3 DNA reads TGTGCCAGCAGTCCCAGGGTTATTCATTCACCCCTCCACTTT. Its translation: CASSPRVIHSPLHF.

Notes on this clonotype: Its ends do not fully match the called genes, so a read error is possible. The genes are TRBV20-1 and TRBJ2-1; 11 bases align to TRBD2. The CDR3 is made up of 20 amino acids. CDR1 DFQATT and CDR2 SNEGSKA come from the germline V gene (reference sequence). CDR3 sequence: CSARGYGPGLAVSSYNEQFF. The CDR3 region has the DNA TGCAGTGCTAGAGGCTACGGGCCGGGACTAGCGGTAAGCTCCTACAATGAGCAGTTCTTT.

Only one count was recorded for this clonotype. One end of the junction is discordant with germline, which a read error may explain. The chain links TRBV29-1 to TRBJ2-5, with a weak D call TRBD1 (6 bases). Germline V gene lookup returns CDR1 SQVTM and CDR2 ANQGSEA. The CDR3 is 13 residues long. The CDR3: CSVLRRGEETLYF. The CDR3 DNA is TGCAGCGTATTACGCAGGGGAGAAGAGACCCTGTACTTC.

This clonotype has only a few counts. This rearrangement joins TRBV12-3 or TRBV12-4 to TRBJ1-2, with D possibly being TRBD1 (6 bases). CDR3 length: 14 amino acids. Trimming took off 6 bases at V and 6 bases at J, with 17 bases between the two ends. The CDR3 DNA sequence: TGTGCCAGCAGCCTACCTCGGGGGGCCCATGGCTACACCTTC. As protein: CASSLPRGAHGYTF.

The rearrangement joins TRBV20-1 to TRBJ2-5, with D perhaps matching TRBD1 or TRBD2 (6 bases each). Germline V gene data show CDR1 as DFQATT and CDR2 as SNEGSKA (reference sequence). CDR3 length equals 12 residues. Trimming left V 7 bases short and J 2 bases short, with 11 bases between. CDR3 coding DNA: TGCAGTGGGGGGGCTAGACAAGAGACCCAGTACTTC. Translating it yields CSGGARQETQYF.

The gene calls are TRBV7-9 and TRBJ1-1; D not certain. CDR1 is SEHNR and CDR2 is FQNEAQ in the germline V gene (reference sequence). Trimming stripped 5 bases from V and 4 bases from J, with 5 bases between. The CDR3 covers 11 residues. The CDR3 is CASSPLTEAFF. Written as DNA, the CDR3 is TGTGCCAGCAGCCCACTCACTGAAGCTTTCTTT. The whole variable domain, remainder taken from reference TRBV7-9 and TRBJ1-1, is DTGVSQNPRHKITKRGQNVTFRCDPISEHNRLYWYRQTLGQGPEFLTYFQNEAQLEKSRLLSDRFSAERPKGSFSTLEIQRTEQGDSAMYLCASSPLTEAFFGQGTRLTVV.

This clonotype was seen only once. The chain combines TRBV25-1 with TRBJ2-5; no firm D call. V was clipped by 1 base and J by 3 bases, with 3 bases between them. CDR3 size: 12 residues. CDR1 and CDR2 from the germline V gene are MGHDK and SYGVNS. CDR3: CASSEWKETQYF. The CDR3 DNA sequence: TGTGCCAGCAGTGAATGGAAAGAGACCCAGTACTTC.

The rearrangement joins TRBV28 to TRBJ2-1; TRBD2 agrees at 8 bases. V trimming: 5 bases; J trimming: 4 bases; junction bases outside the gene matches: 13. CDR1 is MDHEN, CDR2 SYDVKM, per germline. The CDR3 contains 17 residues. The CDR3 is CASSPRLTSGNYNEQFF. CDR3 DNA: TGTGCCAGCAGTCCCCGCCTCACTAGCGGCAATTACAATGAGCAGTTCTTC.